A few counts support the clone carrying this TCR beta chain. V dropped 6 bases and J dropped 3 bases, with 15 bases sitting between them. Germline CDR1 reads SGHAT; CDR2 reads FQNNGV. The CDR3 consists of 15 residues. The table came from immunoSEQ multiplex PCR; TCRdb's copy has only in-frame clones and leaves some out. The profile covers 200,000 to 300,000 clones, with about 85% appearing a single time and about 3% taken by the ten largest. The sample is drawn from a study of blood T cell repertoires in COVID-19. Study-wide background: PBMCs, B-cell-depleted T cells, or T cells were the source of the cDNA or gDNA that made up the material.

This TCR came from a man between 18 and 29 years old with active or convalescent COVID-19. This sequence joins TRBV11-2 and TRBJ1-3, with D possibly TRBD1 on 5 matching bases. The sequencing input was peripheral blood. CDR3 DNA sequence: TGTGCCAGCAGGGAGACAGCTGCAAGTGGAAACACCATATATTTT. This encodes CASRETAASGNTIYF.